One and the same sample provided the 12 T cell receptor beta chains below, sequenced in a study of PD-L1 blockade in urothelial cancer. The method was immunoSEQ multiplex PCR; TCRdb's version includes in-frame clones alone and lacks a portion of them. The table records 60,000 to 85,000 clones, about nine tenths of them present only once. Sample: PBMCs, taken around atezolizumab (anti-PD-L1) treatment. Every receptor here comes from a woman aged 70-85 years with urothelial cancer.

The V call is TRBV2, the J call TRBJ2-7; D is uncertain. The germline V and J ends were trimmed by 5 bases and 2 bases, with 7 bases remaining between them. CDR3 length equals 12 residues. Germline lookup yields CDR1 SNHLY and CDR2 FYNNEI. The CDR3 reads CASSTSPYEQYF. The CDR3 DNA is TGTGCCAGCAGTACCAGTCCCTACGAGCAGTACTTC.

The chain has TRBV12-2 and TRBJ2-5; the table names TRBD2, a call not compared with the DNA. TRBV12-2 is a known pseudogene. There are 16 residues in the CDR3. The CDR3 is CASRFIRRRGQETQYF. CDR3 DNA: TGTGCAAGTCGCTTCATCCGTCGGAGAGGGCAAGAGACCCAGTACTTC.

The chain couples TRBV30 to TRBJ2-5; D perhaps matches TRBD1 (6 bases). V dropped 0 bases and J dropped 7 bases, with 21 bases sitting between them. In germline, CDR1 is GTSNPN, CDR2 SVGIG (reference sequence). The CDR3 runs 16 residues. The CDR3 bases are TGTGCCTGGAGTGTACGGTACAGAGGGGGACCTCGGACCCAGTACTTC. Encoded protein: CAWSVRYRGGPRTQYF.

This clone was detected once. The V gene is TRBV7-9, the J gene TRBJ2-7; 8 nucleotides match TRBD1. The CDR3 loop spans 14 amino acids. With V trimmed by 4 bases and J by 5 bases, 7 bases remained unmatched. Looked up from germline, CDR1 is SEHNR and CDR2 is FQNEAQ (reference sequence). CDR3 in DNA: TGTGCCAGCAGCTCAGACAGGGGACGGAACGAGCAGTACTTC. Translating it yields CASSSDRGRNEQYF.

The chain couples TRBV2 to TRBJ1-5; 7 bases align to TRBD1. Trimming removed 6 bases from V and 1 base from J; junction bases left unmatched: 9. The CDR3 runs 16 residues. Per the germline V gene, CDR1 is SNHLY and CDR2 is FYNNEI. The CDR3 is CASRDTPGQSNQPQHF. CDR3 coding DNA: TGTGCCAGCAGAGATACTCCGGGACAGAGCAATCAGCCCCAGCATTTT.

The table lists this clone with a count of one. V is TRBV7-2 and J is TRBJ2-3; TRBD2 matches 12 bases. Germline V gene sequence: CDR1 SGHTA, CDR2 FQGNSA. The CDR3 runs 15 residues. J lost 2 bases, V lost 5 bases, and 2 bases had no gene match. The CDR3 region has the DNA TGTGCCAGCAGCCGACTAGCGGGGGACACAGATACGCAGTATTTT. It is translated as CASSRLAGDTDTQYF. The complete variable domain, with remaining parts taken from reference TRBV7-2 and TRBJ2-3, reads GAGVSQSPSNKVTEKGKDVELRCDPISGHTALYWYRQSLGQGLEFLIYFQGNSAPDKSGLPSDRFSAERTGGSVSTLTIQRTQQEDSAVYLCASSRLAGDTDTQYFGPGTRLTVL.

V and J are TRBV6-6 and TRBJ2-2; D is perhaps TRBD2 (5 bases). CDR1 and CDR2 from the germline V gene are MNHNY and SVGAGI (reference sequence). The V and J ends lost 4 bases and 3 bases respectively, with 6 bases between them. The CDR3 totals 13 residues. The CDR3 region has the DNA TGTGCCAGCAGTTTCGGGGACACCGGGGAGCTGTTTTTT. This codes for CASSFGDTGELFF.

This sequence joins TRBV5-5 and TRBJ1-4, with 7 bases lining up with TRBD1. The trim removed 4 bases at V and 6 bases at J, leaving 9 bases unmatched. The CDR3 has 15 amino acids. CDR1 and CDR2 from the germline V gene are SGHKS and YYEKEE (reference sequence). The CDR3 DNA follows: TGTGCCAGCAGCCTTACCGGGACAGATGATGAAAAACTGTTTTTT. Translation gives CASSLTGTDDEKLFF. Full variable domain (outside the CDR3, taken from reference TRBV5-5 and TRBJ1-4): DAGVTQSPTHLIKTRGQQVTLRCSPISGHKSVSWYQQVLGQGPQFIFQYYEKEERGRGNFPDRFSARQFPNYSSELNVNALLLGDSALYLCASSLTGTDDEKLFFGSGTQLSVL.

This clone was found once. The chain employs TRBV4-3 and TRBJ1-2; TRBD1 matches 9 bases. With 3 bases clipped from V and 6 bases from J, the junction kept 8 bases outside the gene matches. CDR1 is LGHNA, CDR2 YSLEER, per germline. The CDR3 totals 15 residues. The CDR3 sequence is CASSHYRTGEDGYTF. CDR3 nucleotides: TGCGCCAGCAGCCATTATCGGACAGGGGAAGATGGCTACACCTTC.

This clone was seen more than once but under ten times. This rearrangement joins TRBV7-2 to TRBJ2-2; the D gene is possibly TRBD2 (6 bases). CDR3 length equals 15 residues. Germline V gene lookup returns CDR1 SGHTA and CDR2 FQGNSA. V lost 1 base and J 4 bases, leaving 10 bases between the germline ends. CDR3 in amino acids: CASSLVREVTGELFF. DNA for the CDR3: TGTGCCAGCAGCTTAGTCAGGGAGGTCACCGGGGAGCTGTTTTTT.

The chain employs TRBV13 and TRBJ2-7, with 11 bases that match TRBD2. Germline trimming cut 0 bases from V and 4 bases from J; bases unmatched to any gene: 14. Germline assignment: CDR1 PRHDT and CDR2 FYEKMQ (reference sequence). The CDR3 loop spans 19 amino acids. CDR3 coding DNA: TGTGCCAGCAGCTTAGGCGTGGCTAGCGGGAGGTCAATACCTTACGAGCAGTACTTC. Protein product: CASSLGVASGRSIPYEQYF.

This sequence joins TRBV11-2 and TRBJ2-2; D not resolved. The germline V and J ends were trimmed by 2 bases and 1 base, with 5 bases remaining between them. In germline, CDR1 is SGHAT, CDR2 FQNNGV. This CDR3 is built from 14 residues. The CDR3 DNA follows: TGTGCCAGCAGCTTATCAGGGAACACCGGGGAGCTGTTTTTT. Its translation: CASSLSGNTGELFF.